This T cell receptor (beta chain) was observed in a study of immune evolution from preneoplasia to lung adenocarcinoma. Germline CDR1 and CDR2: SGDLS and YYNGEE. V was clipped by 5 bases and J by 4 bases, with 12 bases between them. The CDR3 length is 13 residues. H&E slides confirmed each diagnosis, reviewed by two pathologists independently. Generated by immunoSEQ multiplex PCR, the TCRdb table keeps only in-frame clones and is missing some. The data contain over 7,000 clones, 80% of them singletons. This TCR was sampled from a person between 70 and 80 years old with lung adenocarcinoma. V gene TRBV9 combines with J gene TRBJ1-1; D ambiguous. The sample taken for sequencing was FFPE adjacent normal lung tissue. The CDR3 sequence is CASRPVEFTEAFF. Written as DNA, the CDR3 is TGTGCCAGCAGGCCAGTAGAATTCACTGAAGCTTTCTTT.